One sample yielded the 27 T cell receptor beta chains listed below, sequenced in a study of cytomegalovirus exposure and HLA in healthy donors. Primers included in the PCR were 60 Vbeta and 13 Jbeta primers. The method was immunoSEQ multiplex PCR; TCRdb's version includes in-frame clones alone and lacks a portion of them. Its listing shows some 70,000 clones. The sequenced sample was PBMCs. The receptors originated from a man aged 35-49 years in good health and CMV-seronegative.

In DNA, the CDR3 is TGTGCCAGCAGTTTCTCCTTCCTAGCGGGGGGGCCTATCACCGGGGAGCTGTTTTTT. It yields the protein CASSFSFLAGGPITGELFF. V and J are TRBV27 and TRBJ2-2, with TRBD2 matching 12 bases. Germline CDR1 is MNHEY and CDR2 is SMNVEV (reference sequence). CDR3 length: 19 amino acids. The J segment lost 4 bases and the V segment lost 3 bases, leaving 12 bases of the junction unmatched.

This sequence joins TRBV30 and TRBJ1-1, with D possibly being TRBD1 (6 bases). V lost 1 base and J 4 bases, leaving 7 bases between the germline ends. Germline CDR1 GTSNPN, CDR2 SVGIG (reference sequence). The CDR3 sequence is 12 residues long. This CDR3 is CAWSAQGTEAFF. The CDR3 region has the DNA TGTGCCTGGAGTGCACAGGGCACTGAAGCTTTCTTT.

This chain connects TRBV27 to TRBJ2-2; 9 positions match TRBD2. V gave up 8 bases and J gave up 10 bases; unmatched junction bases: 11. CDR1 MNHEY and CDR2 SMNVEV come from the germline V gene (reference sequence). The CDR3 loop spans 14 amino acids. DNA of the CDR3: TGTGCCAGCCGGTCAGCGGGAGGTGCGGCGGAGCTGTTTTTT. Translated, it gives CASRSAGGAAELFF.

The chain carries TRBV5-4 and TRBJ2-1, with D tentatively TRBD1 (6 bases). V was pared by 1 base and J by 7 bases, with 15 bases between. The germline gives CDR1 SGHNT, CDR2 YYREEE (reference sequence). There are 15 residues in the CDR3. The DNA of the CDR3 is TGTGCCAGCAGCTTGTCGTTTGGGGGCGCGAATGAGCAGTTCTTC. Encoded protein: CASSLSFGGANEQFF. Combining the CDR3 with reference TRBV5-4 and TRBJ2-1 gives the whole variable domain ETGVTQSPTHLIKTRGQQVTLRCSSQSGHNTVSWYQQALGQGPQFIFQYYREEENGRGNFPPRFSGLQFPNYSSELNVNALELDDSALYLCASSLSFGGANEQFFGPGTRLTVL.

Regarding this clone: Compared with germline, one end of the junction differs, possibly owing to a read error. This sequence joins TRBV2 and TRBJ1-2; the match to TRBD1 covers 8 bases. The CDR3 covers 13 residues. Germline assignment: CDR1 SNHLY and CDR2 FYNNEI. The CDR3 coding sequence is TGTGTCAGCAAGGGACAGGAAGGGTCAGGCTACACCTTC. Protein sequence: CVSKGQEGSGYTF. Combining the CDR3 with reference TRBV2 and TRBJ1-2 gives the whole variable domain EPEVTQTPSHQVTQMGQEVILRCVPISNHLYFYWYRQILGQKVEFLVSFYNNEISEKSEIFDDQFSVERPDGSNFTLKIRSTKLEDSAMYFCVSKGQEGSGYTFGSGTRLTVV.

The J gene is TRBJ2-3, the V gene TRBV15; D is possibly TRBD1 (5 bases). Germline values: CDR1 LNHNV, CDR2 YYDKDF (reference sequence). The CDR3 extends over 16 amino acids. Trimming left V 0 bases short and J 2 bases short, with 12 bases between. CDR3 sequence (DNA): TGTGCCACCAGCAGAGATCGAGGCAGGGCCACAGATACGCAGTATTTT. Translated, it gives CATSRDRGRATDTQYF.

This rearrangement joins TRBV28 to TRBJ1-5; no definite D call. V was pared by 6 bases and J by 0 bases, with 12 bases between. CDR3 length equals 15 residues. Germline CDR1 is MDHEN and CDR2 is SYDVKM. DNA for the CDR3: TGTGCCAGCAGCCCACCCCGAGGTAGCAATCAGCCCCAGCATTTT. Translated: CASSPPRGSNQPQHF.

To note about this clone: At one of its ends the junction is not consistent with the germline gene, which may arise from a read error. The sample has other DNA sequences that encode this CDR3 too. The genes are TRBV27 and TRBJ1-1; 7 bases are a match to TRBD1. In germline, CDR1 is MNHEY, CDR2 SMNVEV (reference sequence). This CDR3 has 13 residues. CDR3 residues: CASSYHRGTEAFF. Written as DNA, the CDR3 is TGCGCCAGCAGTTATCACAGGGGTACTGAAGCTTTCTTT.

This rearrangement joins TRBV7-9 to TRBJ1-2, with 7 nucleotides matching TRBD1. J lost 5 bases, V lost 5 bases, and 8 bases had no gene match. The CDR3 sequence is 14 residues long. Germline assignment: CDR1 SEHNR and CDR2 FQNEAQ (reference sequence). CDR3 sequence reads: CASSPHRTGYGYTF. CDR3 nucleotide sequence: TGTGCCAGCAGCCCGCACCGGACAGGATATGGCTACACCTTC. Combining the CDR3 with reference TRBV7-9 and TRBJ1-2 gives the whole variable domain DTGVSQNPRHKITKRGQNVTFRCDPISEHNRLYWYRQTLGQGPEFLTYFQNEAQLEKSRLLSDRFSAERPKGSFSTLEIQRTEQGDSAMYLCASSPHRTGYGYTFGSGTRLTVV.

The CDR3 protein is CASSLDRDGYTF. CDR3 DNA sequence: TGTGCCAGCAGCCTGGACAGGGACGGCTACACCTTC. The chain uses TRBV5-6 and TRBJ1-2, with 8 nucleotides matching TRBD1. Per the germline V gene, CDR1 is SGHDT and CDR2 is YYEEEE. V dropped 4 bases and J dropped 8; count of bases not matched to a gene: 4. This CDR3 contains 12 residues.

The rearrangement links TRBV5-6 to TRBJ1-1, with D tentatively TRBD1 (6 bases). From germline, CDR1 is SGHDT and CDR2 YYEEEE. The CDR3 consists of 14 residues. Deletions cut 2 bases from V and 1 base from J, with 9 bases between. The CDR3 loop reads CASSFLGGNTEAFF. CDR3 DNA sequence: TGTGCCAGCAGCTTTTTAGGGGGGAACACTGAAGCTTTCTTT.

The rearrangement links TRBV10-3 to TRBJ1-5, with D unresolved. The germline V and J ends were trimmed by 8 bases and 4 bases, with 12 bases remaining between them. Germline CDR1 is ENHRY and CDR2 is SYGVKD. The CDR3 has 13 amino acids. As DNA, the CDR3 is TGTGCCATCGGCGGGGTGGGAAATCAGCCCCAGCATTTT. Its protein product is CAIGGVGNQPQHF.

The chain has TRBV5-1 and TRBJ1-3; 7 bases agree with TRBD1. The ends lost 0 bases at V and 0 bases at J; junction bases unmatched: 3. The CDR3 sequence is 16 residues long. The V gene's germline CDR1 is SGHRS and CDR2 YFSETQ. This CDR3 reads CASSLGDSLSGNTIYF. CDR3 DNA sequence: TGCGCCAGCAGCTTGGGGGACAGCCTCTCTGGAAACACCATATATTTT.

The chain has TRBV4-2 and TRBJ1-1; D gene unclear. This CDR3 contains 16 residues. The V end lost 1 base, the J end lost 5 bases, and 17 bases lay between the germline ends. Germline V gene lookup returns CDR1 LGHNA and CDR2 YNFKEQ. The CDR3 is CASSQGPGNPSTEAFF. The CDR3 bases are TGTGCCAGCAGCCAAGGACCGGGGAATCCGTCGACTGAAGCTTTCTTT.

The chain carries TRBV5-4 and TRBJ2-3; 9 bases line up with TRBD2. Trimming removed 5 bases from V and 6 bases from J; junction bases left unmatched: 13. The CDR3 spans 16 residues. In germline, CDR1 is SGHNT, CDR2 YYREEE (reference sequence). CDR3 nucleotide sequence: TGTGCCAGCAGAACGGGACTAGCTTTTGATCTTGATACGCAGTATTTT. Protein product: CASRTGLAFDLDTQYF.

The rearrangement links TRBV20-1 to TRBJ1-5; no clear D. Germline-derived CDR1 and CDR2 are DFQATT and SNEGSKA (reference sequence). Between the trimmed V and J ends, which lost 6 bases and 8 bases, there was a span of 11 bases. CDR3 length: 11 residues. CDR3 in DNA: TGCAGTGCAACCTCGAGGGAGCCCCAGCATTTT. Translating gives CSATSREPQHF.

The chain uses TRBV9 and TRBJ1-5; perhaps TRBD1 as D (5 bases). This CDR3 comprises 13 residues. Germline CDR1 and CDR2: SGDLS and YYNGEE. The V end was cut by 0 bases, the J end by 7 bases, with 8 bases between. The CDR3: CASSVGRGQPQHF. In DNA form, the CDR3 reads TGTGCCAGCAGCGTAGGGCGGGGCCAGCCCCAGCATTTT.

The chain has TRBV5-1 and TRBJ1-2; 10 positions match TRBD1. With V trimmed by 4 bases and J by 5 bases, 14 bases remained unmatched. The CDR3 extends over 17 amino acids. The V gene's germline CDR1 is SGHRS and CDR2 YFSETQ. Here the CDR3 reads CASSPYNAGQGMYGYTF. In DNA, the CDR3 is TGCGCCAGCAGCCCCTATAATGCGGGACAGGGGATGTATGGCTACACCTTC.

The J gene is TRBJ2-1, the V gene TRBV30; D not resolved. Trimming shortened V by 0 bases and J by 12 bases, and 9 bases separated the two germline ends. CDR3 length equals 11 residues. Germline loops: CDR1 GTSNPN, CDR2 SVGIG (reference sequence). CDR3 residues: CAWSVASGQFF. The DNA for the CDR3 is TGTGCCTGGAGTGTTGCCTCGGGGCAGTTCTTC.

CDR3 nucleotide sequence: TGTGCCAGCAGACCGACAGGGGCGGTCAATCAGCCCCAGCATTTT. The encoded protein is CASRPTGAVNQPQHF. The V gene is TRBV6-5, the J gene TRBJ1-5, with 8 positions matching TRBD1. The V gene's germline CDR1 is MNHEY and CDR2 SVGAGI. The CDR3 spans 15 residues. The trim removed 6 bases at V and 3 bases at J, leaving 7 bases unmatched.

V gene TRBV29-1 combines with J gene TRBJ1-2; D gene uncertain. Per the germline V gene, CDR1 is SQVTM and CDR2 is ANQGSEA. V lost 4 bases and J lost 3, with 12 bases in between. This CDR3 has 13 residues. The CDR3 DNA reads as TGCAGCGTTGTAGACACAGCCGACTATGGCTACACCTTC. Translation: CSVVDTADYGYTF.

The genes are TRBV15 and TRBJ2-5; TRBD2 matches 10 bases. V was pared by 0 bases and J by 3 bases, with 10 bases of the junction left unmatched. CDR3 length: 18 amino acids. The germline CDR1 and CDR2 sequences are LNHNV and YYDKDF (reference sequence). The CDR3 sequence is CATSRDLLGTSVKETQYF. In DNA form, the CDR3 reads TGTGCCACCAGCAGAGATCTACTAGGGACTAGCGTGAAAGAGACCCAGTACTTC.

This chain connects TRBV5-6 to TRBJ2-3; 10 bases agree with TRBD2. CDR3 length equals 16 residues. Germline V CDR1 and CDR2: SGHDT, YYEEEE. Losses at the gene ends were 3 bases for V and 2 bases for J; bases not matched to a gene: 6. CDR3 loop: CASSWSGGAYTDTQYF. CDR3 nucleotide sequence: TGTGCCAGCAGCTGGAGCGGGGGGGCTTACACAGATACGCAGTATTTT.

The CDR3 reads CASSRRDRGSDTQYF. The CDR3 region has the DNA TGCGCCAGCAGCCGCCGGGACAGGGGATCAGATACGCAGTATTTT. The chain employs TRBV4-3 and TRBJ2-3, with 10 bases identical to TRBD1. The germline CDR1 and CDR2 sequences are LGHNA and YSLEER. This CDR3 has 15 amino acids. Trimming removed 4 bases from V and 4 bases from J; junction bases left unmatched: 5.

The chain is built from TRBV7-2 and TRBJ2-5; D is ambiguous. The CDR3 sequence is 14 residues long. Germline V gene sequence: CDR1 SGHTA, CDR2 FQGNSA. The V end lost 1 base, the J end lost 1 base, and 7 bases lay between the germline ends. CDR3 bases: TGTGCCAGCAGCTTAGGCACTACCCAAGAGACCCAGTACTTC. This translates into CASSLGTTQETQYF.

This chain uses TRBV18 with TRBJ1-1, with 10 positions matching TRBD1. The CDR3 has 16 residues. CDR1 and CDR2 (germline): KGHSH, LQKENI. The junction had 7 bases not matched to a gene; V was cut back by 6 bases and J by 0 bases. The CDR3 loop reads CASSAVGTGVNTEAFF. The CDR3 region has the DNA TGTGCCAGCTCGGCTGTGGGGACAGGGGTGAACACTGAAGCTTTCTTT.

This sequence joins TRBV2 and TRBJ2-2; D might be TRBD2 (5 bases). From germline, CDR1 is SNHLY and CDR2 FYNNEI. CDR3 length: 15 amino acids. V was shortened by 6 bases and J by 1 base, with 12 bases between the two germline ends. The CDR3 region has the DNA TGTGCCAGCAGGGAGGAGAGCGGGAACACCGGGGAGCTGTTTTTT. Translating gives CASREESGNTGELFF.